This note documents a single T cell receptor (beta chain) sequence. Its antigen is as yet unknown. V was shortened by 5 bases and J by 5 bases, with 7 bases between the two germline ends. There are 12 residues in the CDR3. The germline V gene encodes CDR1 ENHRY and CDR2 SYGVKD. This sample is part of a study of beta chain features in type 1 diabetes. Study background: All of the samples together had roughly 110 million sorted cells examined.

Investigators reverse transcribed all isolated RNA, so they sequenced expressed TCRB transcripts. An average of about 3.4 million reads was obtained for naive, central memory and regulatory T cell samples. Using immunoSEQ multiplex PCR, the repertoire was profiled, and TCRdb retains in-frame clones only, with some absent. This sample carries under 950,000 clones, under 20% of them seen once, and the ten largest clones take around 0.02%. Purities over 95% were achieved in all sorted populations. Findings and caveats of the study: Healthy donors had naive, central memory and Treg TCRB repertoires that appeared less similar than those seen among patients.

The sequenced sample consisted of naive CD4+ T cells from blood. This chain joins TRBV10-3 and TRBJ2-1; D is undetermined. This TCR came from a woman between 18 and 29 years old in good health. CDR3 residues: CAISPHNNEQFF. Written as DNA, the CDR3 is TGTGCCATCAGTCCCCACAACAATGAGCAGTTCTTC.